This entry concerns a single T cell receptor (beta chain). These data originate in a study of control samples from healthy donors and cancer patients. Sequencing used immunoSEQ multiplex PCR; TCRdb keeps in-frame clones, though not all of them. This table holds about 190,000 clones, roughly nine tenths found once. Germline values: CDR1 LNHDA, CDR2 SQIVND (reference sequence). Between the trimmed V and J ends, which lost 1 base and 1 base, there was a span of 11 bases. This CDR3 is 15 amino acids long. The chain couples TRBV19 to TRBJ2-7; D is possibly TRBD1 (5 bases). The TCR sequence derives from a man aged 25-45 years in good health. The specimen sequenced was blood. In DNA form, the CDR3 reads TGTGCCAGTAGTATAGGGGGCGCCAGTTCCTACGAGCAGTACTTC. Translation gives CASSIGGASSYEQYF.